This T cell receptor (beta chain) came from a study of blood T cell repertoires in COVID-19 (dated by TCRdb to the early 2020s). Study-level background: The collaborator samples originated in the United States, Italy and Spain and spanned the acute and convalescent phases of COVID-19. Subjects who had been exposed to COVID-19, were actively infected with it, or had recovered from it provided the deeply sampled blood TCRbeta repertoires that made up the dataset. Sample metadata almost always included a de-identified subject ID, COVID-19 status, age in years and sex. Where available, HLA class I and class II types were obtained from metadata supplied by the sample provider rather than from assay-based typing. The material from the prospective study consisted of cDNA or gDNA derived from T cells, B-cell-depleted T cells, or PBMCs. The repertoires were made available in a free public database intended to serve as a resource for research on the immune response to SARS-CoV-2. The samples were drawn from two sources: the first 160 participants of the ongoing ImmuneRACE study, and over 950 subjects contributed by 6 global collaborators.

Each collaborating institution followed its own protocols to collect whole blood in K2EDTA tubes. Collaborator samples were shipped for TCRbeta analysis as frozen whole blood, isolated PBMCs, or DNA extracted from either sample type. The immunoSEQ Assay, a bias-controlled multiplex PCR, was used to amplify TCRbeta CDR3 regions from genomic DNA. As for the original processing: The number of nucleated cells in each sample was estimated by amplification of reference gene primers within the assay. To quantify the absolute abundance of each unique TCRbeta CDR3 rearrangement, sequence reads were collapsed and filtered. Productive Simpson clonality was computed per sample as the square root of Simpson's diversity index over productive rearrangements. TCRdb holds this immuneACCESS table with in-frame rearrangements only. Some clones are missing; in checked studies, unresolved V genes explain under half, and the rest has no known cause. That table furnishes V, J and clone size, whereas the DNA furnished D and trimming. This sample is represented by 55,000 to 90,000 clones; roughly nine tenths of them were singletons. The top ten clonotypes cover roughly 3.6% of the sample.

The germline V end is reduced by 5 bases and the J end by 7 bases; junction bases left unmatched: 11. Including cysteine and phenylalanine, the CDR3 has 14 amino acids. Just the 42-base CDR3 DNA is kept, in frame starting at base 1. From a lookup of the germline V gene (reference sequence), CDR1 and CDR2 are LNHDA and SQIVND. On this clone: Its antigen specificity is not known. Per-base qualities were not stored, and no clone one base away is much larger.

Beyond this particular receptor, the publication reports: The amount of clinical and demographic metadata varied by source and participant and was provided uncurated.

This TCR was recovered from a man in his 70s with active COVID-19. Material for sequencing was peripheral blood. The sequence joins TRBV19 to TRBJ2-7, and 7 junctional nucleotides match TRBD2. The DNA reads TGTGCCAGTAGTCGACGGGAGGTCCACTTTGAGCAGTACTTC. It translates to CASSRREVHFEQYF.